This TCR beta chain stems from a study of cytomegalovirus exposure and HLA in healthy donors. PCR primers comprised 60 Vbeta and 13 Jbeta primers. Measured with immunoSEQ multiplex PCR; TCRdb has only the in-frame clones, and not every one. The sample includes tens of thousands of clones, 89% of them seen just once. CDR3 length equals 17 residues. V lost 1 base and J lost 4, with 17 bases in between. In germline, CDR1 is SGHNT, CDR2 YENEEA. The V gene is TRBV11-3, the J gene TRBJ1-3, with D possibly matching TRBD1 (5 bases). Sequenced material: PBMCs. This clonotype was sampled from a man aged 25-40 years in good health and CMV-seropositive. The CDR3 loop is CASSLGPPAGKGNTIYF. CDR3 nucleotide sequence: TGTGCCAGCAGCTTAGGACCCCCCGCAGGGAAAGGAAACACCATATATTTT.